The 28 T cell receptor beta chains below all came from one sample that was sequenced in a study of OX40 agonist ivuxolimab in advanced cancers. This table comes from immunoSEQ multiplex PCR, and its TCRdb copy is limited to in-frame clones, with some not included. This repertoire shows 48,000 or so clones, 80% to 95% found once; its top ten account for 6.5% to 7.5%. The material sequenced was CD4+ or CD8+ T cells sorted from blood, taken in a trial of the OX40 agonist ivuxolimab. These receptors originate from an adult with an advanced solid tumor such as melanoma, head and neck, liver or kidney cancer.

The V call is TRBV30, the J call TRBJ2-2; no firm D call. Germline V CDR1 and CDR2: GTSNPN, SVGIG (reference sequence). The length of the CDR3 is 13 residues. V shed 2 bases and J shed 2 bases, with 6 bases lying between them. CDR3 in amino acids: CAWSWSNTGELFF. DNA of the CDR3: TGTGCCTGGAGTTGGTCCAACACCGGGGAGCTGTTTTTT. Combining the CDR3 with reference TRBV30 and TRBJ2-2 gives the whole variable domain SQTIHQWPATLVQPVGSPLSLECTVEGTSNPNLYWYRQAAGRGLQLLFYSVGIGQISSEVPQNLSASRPQDRQFILSSKKLLLSDSGFYLCAWSWSNTGELFFGEGSRLTVL.

This chain connects TRBV19 to TRBJ2-5; 8 positions match TRBD1. The CDR3 sequence is 14 residues long. The junction had 5 bases not matched to a gene; V was cut back by 5 bases and J by 3 bases. Germline-derived CDR1 and CDR2 are LNHDA and SQIVND (reference sequence). The CDR3 DNA reads TGTGCCAGTAGTTTGCCGGGACAGGAAGAGACCCAGTACTTC. Translated, it gives CASSLPGQEETQYF.

V is TRBV4-1 and J is TRBJ2-1, with unresolved D. Trimming took 1 base from V and 4 from J, leaving 2 bases between them. The CDR3 extends over 12 amino acids. Germline CDR1 reads MGHRA; CDR2 reads YSYEKL. CDR3: CASSQGYNEQFF. CDR3 nucleotide sequence: TGCGCCAGCAGCCAAGGGTACAATGAGCAGTTCTTC.

The DNA for the CDR3 is TGTGCCAGCAGTCTATTCGGGACCCTGAACACTGAAGCTTTCTTT. Translation: CASSLFGTLNTEAFF. This chain joins TRBV27 and TRBJ1-1; perhaps TRBD1 as D (5 bases). The germline V gene encodes CDR1 MNHEY and CDR2 SMNVEV (reference sequence). The germline V and J ends were trimmed by 5 bases and 0 bases, with 13 bases remaining between them. The CDR3 has 15 residues.

J is TRBJ1-2 and V is TRBV27; TRBD1 agrees at 9 bases. The germline V gene has CDR1 MNHEY and CDR2 SMNVEV (reference sequence). The junction had 8 bases not matched to a gene; V was cut back by 5 bases and J by 4 bases. The CDR3 is 15 amino acids. CDR3 residues: CASSPRDRDFYGYTF. The CDR3 nucleotides are TGTGCCAGCAGTCCCCGGGACAGGGATTTCTATGGCTACACCTTC.

This rearrangement joins TRBV27 to TRBJ2-7, with 8 bases fitting TRBD2. CDR3 length equals 14 residues. The germline gives CDR1 MNHEY, CDR2 SMNVEV (reference sequence). Trimming cost V 3 bases and J 6 bases; bases outside gene matches: 7. The CDR3 DNA reads as TGTGCCAGCAGTTTCTCCCCGGGGGGGAGCGAGCAGTACGTC. It encodes CASSFSPGGSEQYV.

The CDR3 DNA reads as TGTGCCAGCAGCTTGACCGAGATTAATTCACCCCTCCACTTT. This translates into CASSLTEINSPLHF. The chain has TRBV5-6 and TRBJ1-6, with no clear D. The CDR3 loop spans 14 amino acids. Trimming removed 1 base at V and 6 bases at J, with 8 bases between. Germline loops: CDR1 SGHDT, CDR2 YYEEEE.

This chain connects TRBV2 to TRBJ2-1, with 7 bases matching TRBD1. Germline CDR1 and CDR2: SNHLY and FYNNEI. The CDR3 totals 15 residues. V shed 4 bases and J 0 bases; nucleotides not matched to a gene: 3. The CDR3 protein is CASSAGGSSYNEQFF. CDR3 coding DNA: TGTGCCAGCAGTGCAGGGGGATCCTCCTACAATGAGCAGTTCTTC.

The V and J genes are TRBV6-5 and TRBJ1-6, with D tentatively TRBD1 (5 bases). Trimming shortened V by 6 bases and J by 3 bases, and 9 bases separated the two germline ends. CDR3 length: 14 amino acids. Per the germline V gene, CDR1 is MNHEY and CDR2 is SVGAGI. For the CDR3, the DNA is TGTGCCAGCAGCACGGGGGACTATAATTCACCCCTCCACTTT. This encodes CASSTGDYNSPLHF.

The chain has TRBV4-1 and TRBJ2-2, with 9 nucleotides matching TRBD1. Germline V gives CDR1 MGHRA, CDR2 YSYEKL. The CDR3 is 17 residues long. Germline trimming cut 1 base from V and 4 bases from J; bases unmatched to any gene: 7. The CDR3: CASSQGVGQGFTGELFF. The CDR3 DNA reads as TGCGCCAGCAGCCAAGGGGTGGGACAGGGTTTCACCGGGGAGCTGTTTTTT.

V usage is TRBV7-3 and J usage is TRBJ2-6, with 9 bases aligning to TRBD1. CDR1 and CDR2 from the germline V gene are SGHTA and FQGTGA. The CDR3 totals 16 residues. V trimming: 2 bases; J trimming: 4 bases; junction bases outside the gene matches: 3. This CDR3 is CASSLLQGAGANVLTF. DNA for the CDR3: TGTGCCAGCAGCTTACTACAGGGGGCCGGGGCCAACGTCCTGACTTTC.

This clone showed up just once. The V gene is TRBV18, the J gene TRBJ1-2; D is ambiguous. V gave up 3 bases and J gave up 8 bases, with 13 bases separating them. The CDR3 is made up of 13 amino acids. Germline assignment: CDR1 KGHSH and CDR2 LQKENI. CDR3 in DNA: TGTGCCAGCTCACCGGGAAAAGGGAACGGCTACACCTTC. Encoded protein: CASSPGKGNGYTF.

This clone has only a few counts. This specimen includes other DNA sequences encoding the same CDR3. The chain links TRBV4-1 to TRBJ2-4, with TRBD2 matching 7 bases. CDR3 length equals 15 residues. The trim removed 0 bases at V and 8 bases at J, leaving 7 bases unmatched. Germline V CDR1 and CDR2: MGHRA, YSYEKL. The CDR3 is CASSQESGGRDIQYF. DNA for the CDR3: TGCGCCAGCAGCCAAGAATCGGGGGGTAGGGACATTCAGTACTTC.

Turning to this clone: Distinct nucleotide sequences in the sample also encode this CDR3. This chain connects TRBV19 to TRBJ1-1, with D perhaps matching TRBD1 (5 bases). Germline values: CDR1 LNHDA, CDR2 SQIVND (reference sequence). There are 14 residues in the CDR3. The ends were cut back, 3 bases at V and 4 bases at J, with 12 bases in the middle. The CDR3 protein is CASSMGGAGTEAFF. DNA of the CDR3: TGTGCCAGTAGTATGGGCGGGGCGGGCACTGAAGCTTTCTTT.

The chain is built from TRBV4-1 and TRBJ1-4; D unresolved. The V end was cut by 1 base, the J end by 10 bases, with 16 bases between. The germline V gene encodes CDR1 MGHRA and CDR2 YSYEKL. CDR3 length equals 15 residues. The CDR3 loop reads CASSQGFTTPTKLFF. The DNA for the CDR3 is TGCGCCAGCAGCCAAGGCTTCACAACTCCCACAAAACTGTTTTTT.

The chain is built from TRBV7-9 and TRBJ2-3; 13 positions agree with TRBD2. Germline trimming cut 4 bases from V and 5 bases from J; bases unmatched to any gene: 6. Germline CDR1 SEHNR, CDR2 FQNEAQ (reference sequence). The CDR3 has 16 residues. The CDR3 reads CASSSTSGGLGDTQYF. The CDR3, as DNA: TGTGCCAGCAGCTCGACTAGCGGGGGGTTGGGAGATACGCAGTATTTT.

The chain uses TRBV4-1 and TRBJ2-1; TRBD2 aligns across 8 bases. Germline CDR1 and CDR2: MGHRA and YSYEKL. CDR3 length: 16 residues. V was clipped by 0 bases and J by 9 bases; unmatched bases: 10. For the CDR3, the DNA is TGCGCCAGCAGCCAAGATCCCAGCGGGGGAGTTGTTGAGCAGTTCTTC. Encoded protein: CASSQDPSGGVVEQFF.

V usage is TRBV4-1 and J usage is TRBJ1-6; no clear D gene. This CDR3 is built from 12 residues. Germline CDR1 is MGHRA and CDR2 is YSYEKL. V dropped 1 base and J dropped 7 bases, with 2 bases sitting between them. The CDR3 DNA sequence: TGCGCCAGCAGCCAAGCGAATTCACCCCTCCACTTT. This sequence encodes CASSQANSPLHF.

The chain recombines TRBV6-5 with TRBJ2-5, with 7 bases that match TRBD1. The J call is uncertain, as TRBJ2-7 better fits the DNA end. The CDR3 sequence is 13 residues long. The V gene's germline CDR1 is MNHEY and CDR2 SVGAGI. CDR3 residues: CASSETGTYEQYF. The CDR3 coding sequence is TGTGCCAGCTCTGAGACAGGGACCTACGAGCAGTACTTC.

This chain connects TRBV2 to TRBJ2-1, with TRBD2 matching 9 bases. V shed 5 bases, J shed 7 bases, and the junction held 12 bases outside the gene matches. Germline lookup yields CDR1 SNHLY and CDR2 FYNNEI. This CDR3 has 16 residues. CDR3 nucleotides: TGTGCCAGCAGTTACGCTAGCGGGGCGGGCCCGAATGAGCAGTTCTTC. Its protein product is CASSYASGAGPNEQFF.

The chain employs TRBV27 and TRBJ1-5; D is perhaps TRBD1 (5 bases). Germline V CDR1 and CDR2: MNHEY, SMNVEV (reference sequence). The CDR3 has 14 amino acids. V lost 3 bases to trimming and J lost 1 base, with 7 bases between them. In nucleotides, the CDR3 is TGTGCCAGCAGTTTCGGGGGAAGCAATCAGCCCCAGCATTTT. Protein: CASSFGGSNQPQHF.

This sequence joins TRBV28 and TRBJ2-7, with TRBD1 matching 11 bases. Looked up from germline, CDR1 is MDHEN and CDR2 is SYDVKM. V lost 6 bases and J lost 4; bases outside the gene matches: 5. The CDR3 contains 14 residues. The CDR3 DNA sequence: TGTGCCAGCAGGCGGACAGGGGGCAGGTACGAGCAGTACGTC. It translates to CASRRTGGRYEQYV.

This chain uses TRBV6-6 with TRBJ2-7; D might be TRBD2 (6 bases). Germline CDR1 reads MNHNY; CDR2 reads SVGAGI (reference sequence). The CDR3 is 15 residues long. V was clipped by 5 bases and J by 5 bases, with 19 bases between them. The CDR3 protein is CASSLSGTSIHEQYF. DNA for the CDR3: TGTGCCAGCAGTCTCTCCGGGACTTCAATCCACGAGCAGTACTTC.

V is TRBV6-5 and J is TRBJ1-1, with D unclear. The V end was cut by 5 bases, the J end by 5 bases, with 15 bases between. The CDR3 contains 14 residues. CDR1 MNHEY and CDR2 SVGAGI come from the germline V gene. The CDR3 sequence: CASSIGPRRTEAFF. Written as DNA, the CDR3 is TGTGCCAGCAGTATTGGACCCCGGAGGACTGAAGCTTTCTTT.

The chain employs TRBV4-1 and TRBJ1-1; D is undetermined. The CDR3 is 13 residues long. The V end lost 1 base, the J end lost 3 bases, and 6 bases lay between the germline ends. Germline CDR1 is MGHRA and CDR2 is YSYEKL. The CDR3 DNA reads TGCGCCAGCAGCCAAGGGCCGTACACTGAAGCTTTCTTT. It is translated as CASSQGPYTEAFF.

The V and J genes are TRBV19 and TRBJ1-5; the D gene is possibly TRBD1 (5 bases). V was shortened by 6 bases and J by 7 bases, with 16 bases between the two germline ends. Germline CDR1 is LNHDA and CDR2 is SQIVND (reference sequence). The CDR3 runs 14 residues. CDR3 region: CASSPTDLGQPQHF. DNA for the CDR3: TGTGCCAGTAGCCCGACAGATCTGGGGCAGCCCCAGCATTTT.

The chain links TRBV6-5 to TRBJ2-1; 9 bases match TRBD2. J lost 3 bases, V lost 4 bases, and 7 bases had no gene match. This CDR3 comprises 16 residues. The germline gives CDR1 MNHEY, CDR2 SVGAGI. CDR3 region: CASSSGGGGVYNEQFF. The CDR3 DNA is TGTGCCAGCAGTTCCGGCGGGGGGGGAGTCTACAATGAGCAGTTCTTC.

The chain has TRBV9 and TRBJ2-7; 10 bases are shared with TRBD2. Germline V gene data show CDR1 as SGDLS and CDR2 as YYNGEE. The CDR3 has 15 residues. V lost 3 bases to trimming and J lost 3 bases; unmatched junction nucleotides: 6. CDR3 bases: TGTGCCAGCAGCGGAAGCGGGGGGGACGGCTACGAGCAGTACTTC. This encodes CASSGSGGDGYEQYF.